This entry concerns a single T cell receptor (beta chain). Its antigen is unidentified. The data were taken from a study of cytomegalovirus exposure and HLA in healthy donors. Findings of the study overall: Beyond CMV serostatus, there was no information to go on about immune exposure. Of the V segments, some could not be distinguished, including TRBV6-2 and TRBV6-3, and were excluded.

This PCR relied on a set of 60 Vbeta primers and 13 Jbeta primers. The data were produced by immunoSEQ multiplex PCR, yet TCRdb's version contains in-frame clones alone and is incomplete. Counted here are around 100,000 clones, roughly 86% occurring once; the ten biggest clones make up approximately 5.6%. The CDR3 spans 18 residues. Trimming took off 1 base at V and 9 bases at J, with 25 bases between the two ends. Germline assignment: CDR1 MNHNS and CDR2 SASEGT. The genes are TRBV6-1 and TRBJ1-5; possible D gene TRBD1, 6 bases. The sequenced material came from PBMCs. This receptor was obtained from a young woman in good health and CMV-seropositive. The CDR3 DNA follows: TGTGCCAGCAGTGAAGGCCTAACCACTCTGGGGGGGGCCCTGCCCCAGCATTTT. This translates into CASSEGLTTLGGALPQHF.